This T cell receptor beta chain was profiled in a study of radiotherapy plus CTLA-4 blockade in lung cancer. Whole-study results and caveats: There was expansion of tumor-derived TCR clones in blood after radiotherapy plus ipilimumab.

In regard to this clone: Antigen specificity is unknown.

Measured with immunoSEQ multiplex PCR; TCRdb has only the in-frame clones, and not every one. Of 110,000 or so clones listed, just under 80% were seen once; the top ten hold approximately 4.7%. The CDR3 sequence is 15 residues long. Between the trimmed V and J ends, which lost 10 bases and 0 bases, there was a span of 16 bases. CDR1 is SNHLY and CDR2 is FYNNEI in the germline V gene. Each patient with chemo-refractory metastatic non-small-cell lung cancer was treated with focal radiation plus CTLA-4 blockade using ipilimumab. Source: peripheral blood, taken from a patient treated with radiotherapy plus ipilimumab. The gene calls are TRBV2 and TRBJ2-1; D is possibly TRBD1 (5 bases). This TCR was sampled from a human donor with non-small cell lung cancer who had a partial response to radiotherapy plus ipilimumab. The CDR3 nucleotides are TGTGCCACCGGAGCTAGACAGAGCTCCTACAATGAGCAGTTCTTC. Its protein is CATGARQSSYNEQFF.